These 8 T cell receptor beta chains were sequenced from one sample in a study of blood T cell repertoires in COVID-19. The data were produced by immunoSEQ multiplex PCR, yet TCRdb's version contains in-frame clones alone and is incomplete. The sample carries over 95,000 clones, roughly 76% recorded once. Sequencing used peripheral blood. These receptors originate from a human donor in a cohort sampled during active COVID-19.

This chain connects TRBV7-2 to TRBJ1-2, with D perhaps matching TRBD1 (6 bases). V lost 1 base and J lost 4, with 13 bases in between. The CDR3 has 15 amino acids. From germline, CDR1 is SGHTA and CDR2 FQGNSA. CDR3 nucleotide sequence: TGTGCCAGCAGCTTAGAGGGGGGGTGGTCCTATGGCTACACCTTC. Translated, it gives CASSLEGGWSYGYTF.

The chain couples TRBV5-1 to TRBJ2-1, with 10 nucleotides matching TRBD2. V was pared by 2 bases and J by 4 bases, with 3 bases of the junction left unmatched. The CDR3 covers 15 residues. CDR1 is SGHRS and CDR2 is YFSETQ in the germline V gene. CDR3: CASSLGLAEYNEQFF. For the CDR3, the DNA is TGCGCCAGCAGCTTAGGACTAGCGGAGTACAATGAGCAGTTCTTC.

This clone occurred once. The chain recombines TRBV2 with TRBJ1-2; 7 positions agree with TRBD1. The CDR3 runs 14 residues. V shed 3 bases, J shed 8 bases, and the junction held 9 bases outside the gene matches. Germline V gene data show CDR1 as SNHLY and CDR2 as FYNNEI. Here the CDR3 reads CASSDISQGGGYTF. As DNA, the CDR3 is TGTGCCAGCAGTGACATAAGTCAGGGGGGAGGCTACACCTTC.

The J gene is TRBJ1-6, the V gene TRBV19; D is perhaps TRBD1 (6 bases). Trimming shortened V by 6 bases and J by 3 bases, and 9 bases separated the two germline ends. There are 14 residues in the CDR3. Germline loops: CDR1 LNHDA, CDR2 SQIVND (reference sequence). DNA of the CDR3: TGTGCCAGTAGCACAGGGAACTATAATTCACCCCTCCACTTT. Protein: CASSTGNYNSPLHF.

By its share, this clone is medium-sized. The chain combines TRBV14 with TRBJ2-7, with 8 bases aligning to TRBD1. With 2 bases clipped from V and 3 bases from J, the junction kept 9 bases outside the gene matches. The V gene's germline CDR1 is SGHDN and CDR2 FVKESK. CDR3 length equals 16 residues. CDR3 amino acids: CASSQFPGQVLYEQYF. The CDR3 coding sequence is TGTGCCAGCAGCCAATTTCCGGGACAGGTCCTCTACGAGCAGTACTTC.

The chain links TRBV28 to TRBJ2-7; possibly TRBD1 for D (6 bases). The CDR3 consists of 16 residues. The germline gives CDR1 MDHEN, CDR2 SYDVKM. V lost 5 bases to trimming and J lost 2 bases, with 19 bases between them. The DNA for the CDR3 is TGTGCCAGCAGTGCGCCTGACAGGCGGATTACCTACGAGCAGTACTTC. It specifies CASSAPDRRITYEQYF.

CDR3: CAAAGAYEQYF. The CDR3 nucleotides are TGTGCCGCGGCAGGGGCCTACGAGCAGTACTTC. V gene TRBV6-5 combines with J gene TRBJ2-7, with D possibly being TRBD1 (6 bases). Per germline, CDR1 MNHEY and CDR2 SVGAGI. This CDR3 is 11 amino acids long. Trimming pared 11 bases from V and 2 bases from J, leaving 10 bases between.

The chain joins TRBV18 to TRBJ2-5, with D unclear. V lost 3 bases, J lost 2 bases, and 10 bases lay in between. Germline V gene data show CDR1 as KGHSH and CDR2 as LQKENI. This CDR3 spans 14 amino acids. CDR3 loop: CASSPYTTQETQYF. The CDR3 coding sequence is TGTGCCAGCTCACCGTATACTACTCAAGAGACCCAGTACTTC.